The rows below give T cell receptor beta chains drawn from one sample of a study of shared clonotypes between healthy human individuals. The protocol was immunoSEQ multiplex PCR, while the TCRdb copy is restricted to in-frame clones and leaves out a portion. The data show under 2,000,000 clones, about 95% seen once. Input material: naive CD8+ T cells sorted from blood. Receptor source: a man between 18 and 35 years old in good health. Each CDR3 is given with its conserved first and last residue. Each record gives: V gene, CDR3 length, CDR3 protein.

V gene: TRBV7-2; CDR3 length: 15; CDR3 protein: CASSSSGTSIYEQYF
V gene: TRBV7-2; CDR3 length: 14; CDR3 protein: CASRDRAGANVLTF
V gene: TRBV7-6; CDR3 length: 15; CDR3 protein: CASSRLAENTGELFF
V gene: TRBV6-6; CDR3 length: 13; CDR3 protein: CASKAGDNEKLFF
V gene: TRBV6-5; CDR3 length: 13; CDR3 protein: CASSYLRNEKLFF
V gene: TRBV7-9; CDR3 length: 16; CDR3 protein: CASSFQEAWHTGELFF
V gene: TRBV19; CDR3 length: 14; CDR3 protein: CASSMTDLNTEAFF
V gene: TRBV4-1; CDR3 length: 15; CDR3 protein: CASSHGTVANYGYTF
V gene: TRBV5-1; CDR3 length: 16; CDR3 protein: CASSLEGLGVNEKLFF
V gene: TRBV6-1; CDR3 length: 18; CDR3 protein: CASSEATGHFSYNSPLHF
V gene: TRBV6-5; CDR3 length: 15; CDR3 protein: CASSYSPDRGRLIYF
V gene: TRBV2; CDR3 length: 13; CDR3 protein: CASRPQGNYGYTF
V gene: TRBV6-6; CDR3 length: 11; CDR3 protein: CATYPGAEAFF
V gene: TRBV6-1; CDR3 length: 14; CDR3 protein: CASSGQGEDYGYTF
V gene: TRBV7-9; CDR3 length: 16; CDR3 protein: CASSLEKAGGAGELFF
V gene: TRBV18; CDR3 length: 16; CDR3 protein: CASSPLTAGYQETQYF
V gene: TRBV15; CDR3 length: 15; CDR3 protein: CATSTGGVNTGELFF
V gene: TRBV7-9; CDR3 length: 14; CDR3 protein: CASSLRQGTGELFF
V gene: TRBV5-4; CDR3 length: 15; CDR3 protein: CASSLISGGRDTQYF
V gene: TRBV7-9; CDR3 length: 17; CDR3 protein: CASSSTAGTGFGGELFF
V gene: TRBV25-1; CDR3 length: 13; CDR3 protein: CASSDHVVETQYF
V gene: TRBV25-1; CDR3 length: 17; CDR3 protein: CASTGGATTRGTDTQYF
V gene: TRBV5-1; CDR3 length: 14; CDR3 protein: CASSYGQNSYEQYF
V gene: TRBV6-1; CDR3 length: 14; CDR3 protein: CANHPQREAYEQYF
V gene: TRBV6-5; CDR3 length: 14; CDR3 protein: CASSGTGLGETQYF
V gene: TRBV6-1; CDR3 length: 16; CDR3 protein: CASSEAVFLGAHEQYF
V gene: TRBV5-1; CDR3 length: 18; CDR3 protein: CASSLVSGLERGQETQYF
V gene: TRBV7-6; CDR3 length: 13; CDR3 protein: CASSFGQGQPQHF
V gene: TRBV29-1; CDR3 length: 15; CDR3 protein: CSVEDGTLIGETQYF
V gene: TRBV28; CDR3 length: 14; CDR3 protein: CASRGRDSYNEQFF
V gene: TRBV4-1; CDR3 length: 16; CDR3 protein: CASSQGGILGNGELFF
V gene: TRBV11-2; CDR3 length: 18; CDR3 protein: CASSPPSGLAANTGELFF
V gene: TRBV11-3; CDR3 length: 13; CDR3 protein: CASSLSARETQYF
V gene: TRBV19; CDR3 length: 16; CDR3 protein: CASSAEEGLGYTEAFF
V gene: TRBV7-9; CDR3 length: 15; CDR3 protein: CASSLRAGNNNEQFF
V gene: TRBV25-1; CDR3 length: 12; CDR3 protein: CASGRGGTEAFF
V gene: TRBV10-2; CDR3 length: 12; CDR3 protein: CASGDRVTEAFF
V gene: TRBV13; CDR3 length: 15; CDR3 protein: CASSLRGQAPYEQYF
V gene: TRBV6-1; CDR3 length: 14; CDR3 protein: CASGARGAYNEQFF
V gene: TRBV4-1; CDR3 length: 15; CDR3 protein: CASSQGMLGYNEQFF
V gene: TRBV7-6; CDR3 length: 18; CDR3 protein: CASSLLSRGSNGADTQYF